Below are 6 T cell receptor beta chains sequenced from a single sample in a study of blood T cell repertoires in COVID-19. Some clones are missing from TCRdb's copy, which holds only in-frame ones; the method was immunoSEQ multiplex PCR. Among fewer than 200,000 clones listed, 84% were seen once. Sequenced: PBMCs or T cells enriched from blood (not recorded which). These receptors originate from a man over 45 who had recovered from COVID-19.

V usage is TRBV24-1 and J usage is TRBJ2-3; tentatively, D is TRBD1 (5 bases). Germline-derived CDR1 and CDR2 are KGHDR and SFDVKD. This CDR3 region has 17 residues. V was shortened by 4 bases and J by 5 bases, with 21 bases between the two germline ends. CDR3 coding DNA: TGTGCCACCAGTGACTCGACAGATTACCCAGCACAAGATACGCAGTATTTT. It codes for CATSDSTDYPAQDTQYF.

The genes are TRBV7-9 and TRBJ1-2; a possible D gene is TRBD1 (6 bases). The CDR3 spans 16 residues. Germline V gene data show CDR1 as SEHNR and CDR2 as FQNEAQ (reference sequence). V was shortened by 0 bases and J by 0 bases, with 11 bases between the two germline ends. The CDR3 sequence: CASSLARGAANYGYTF. The CDR3 DNA follows: TGTGCCAGCAGCTTAGCGCGGGGGGCAGCTAACTATGGCTACACCTTC.

The chain recombines TRBV6-7 with TRBJ2-7; D is ambiguous. TRBV6-7 carries the ORF label, with uncertain function. V was clipped by 8 bases and J by 0 bases, with 11 bases between them. This CDR3 has 13 residues. The CDR3 region has the DNA TGTGCCAGCCCTAGACTGCCCTCCTACGAGCAGTACTTC. Translating gives CASPRLPSYEQYF.

The chain couples TRBV13 to TRBJ2-7; D call uncertain. The CDR3 has 14 amino acids. In germline, CDR1 is PRHDT, CDR2 FYEKMQ (reference sequence). V was cut by 0 bases and J by 0 bases, with 6 bases left in between. CDR3 sequence reads: CASSLGPGSYEQYF. CDR3 bases: TGTGCCAGCAGCTTAGGACCAGGCTCCTACGAGCAGTACTTC.

The chain uses TRBV6-1 and TRBJ2-1, with 9 bases that match TRBD2. Germline trimming cut 0 bases from V and 7 bases from J; bases unmatched to any gene: 4. CDR3 length: 15 amino acids. The V gene's germline CDR1 is MNHNS and CDR2 SASEGT. This CDR3 is CASSEAGLAANEQFF. In nucleotides, the CDR3 is TGTGCCAGCAGTGAAGCGGGACTAGCTGCGAATGAGCAGTTCTTC.

The chain uses TRBV7-9 and TRBJ2-1, with 10 bases that match TRBD2. V trimming: 4 bases; J trimming: 6 bases; junction bases outside the gene matches: 9. This CDR3 has 16 residues. The V gene's germline CDR1 is SEHNR and CDR2 FQNEAQ (reference sequence). CDR3: CASSWALAGALNEQFF. The CDR3 DNA reads as TGTGCCAGCAGCTGGGCGCTAGCGGGGGCGCTCAATGAGCAGTTCTTC.